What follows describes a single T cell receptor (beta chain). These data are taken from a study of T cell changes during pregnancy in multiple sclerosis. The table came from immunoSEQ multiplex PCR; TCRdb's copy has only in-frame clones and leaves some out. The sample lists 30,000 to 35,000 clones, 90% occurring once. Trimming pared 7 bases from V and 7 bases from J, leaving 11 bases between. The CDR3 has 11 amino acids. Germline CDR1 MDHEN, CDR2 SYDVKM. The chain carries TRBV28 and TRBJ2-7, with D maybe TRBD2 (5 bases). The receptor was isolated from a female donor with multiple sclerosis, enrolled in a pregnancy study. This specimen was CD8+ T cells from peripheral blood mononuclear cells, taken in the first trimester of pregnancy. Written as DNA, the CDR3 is TGTGCCAGCACCCGCCGCGGGGAGCAGTACTTC. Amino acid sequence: CASTRRGEQYF. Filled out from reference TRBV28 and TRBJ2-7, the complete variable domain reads DVKVTQSSRYLVKRTGEKVFLECVQDMDHENMFWYRQDPGLGLRLIYFSYDVKMKEKGDIPEGYSVSREKKERFSLILESASTNQTSMYLCASTRRGEQYFGPGTRLTVT.